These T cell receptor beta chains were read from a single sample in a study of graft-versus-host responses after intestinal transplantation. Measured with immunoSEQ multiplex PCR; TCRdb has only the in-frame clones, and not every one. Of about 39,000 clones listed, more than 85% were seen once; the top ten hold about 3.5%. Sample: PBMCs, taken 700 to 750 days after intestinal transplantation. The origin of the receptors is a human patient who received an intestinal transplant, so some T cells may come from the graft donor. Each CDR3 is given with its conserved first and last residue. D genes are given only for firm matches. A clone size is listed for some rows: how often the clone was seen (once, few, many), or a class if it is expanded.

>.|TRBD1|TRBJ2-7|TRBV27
TGTGCCAGCCGTCCAGCGGACAGGGGCTCCTACGAGCAGTACTTC
CASRPADRGSYEQYF
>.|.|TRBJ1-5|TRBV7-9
TGTGCCAGCAGCTCTTATTCTCTGCAGCCCCAGCATTTT
CASSSYSLQPQHF
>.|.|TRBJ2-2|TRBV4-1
TGCGCCAGCAGCCAATCGGACTCGAACACCGGGGAGCTGTTTTTT
CASSQSDSNTGELFF
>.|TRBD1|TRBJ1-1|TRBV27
TGTGCCAGCAGTGGTACCGGGACAGGGGGCGCTTGGGGCACTGAAGCTTTCTTT
CASSGTGTGGAWGTEAFF
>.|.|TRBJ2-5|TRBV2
TGTGCCGGTGATAGCGGCTACCAAGAGACCCAGTACTTC
CAGDSGYQETQYF
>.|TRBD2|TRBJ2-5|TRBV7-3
TGTGCCAGCAGCTCTCTAGCGGGGCGGAAGACCCAGTACTTC
CASSSLAGRKTQYF
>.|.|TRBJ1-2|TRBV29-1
TGCAGCGTGGAGACAGGATTAACTGCCTATGGCTACACCTTC
CSVETGLTAYGYTF
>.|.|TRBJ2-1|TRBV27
TGTGCCAGCAGTTTCTACAATGAGCAGTTCTTC
CASSFYNEQFF
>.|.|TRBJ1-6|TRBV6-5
TGTGCCAGCAGTTACTTACAGGGTCGGTCACCCCTCCACTTT
CASSYLQGRSPLHF
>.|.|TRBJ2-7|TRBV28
TGTGCCAGCACCTGGGGCAGCTCCTACGAGCAGTACTTC
CASTWGSSYEQYF
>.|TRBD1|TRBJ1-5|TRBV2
TGTGCCACCCACAGGGGCAGCAATCAGCCCCAGCATTTT
CATHRGSNQPQHF
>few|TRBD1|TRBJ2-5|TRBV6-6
TGTGCCAGCAGTTACGGGACAGGGCAAGAGACCCAGTACTTC
CASSYGTGQETQYF
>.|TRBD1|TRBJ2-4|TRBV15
TGTGCCACCAGGACCGGGACAGGAAGGAACATTCAGTACTTC
CATRTGTGRNIQYF
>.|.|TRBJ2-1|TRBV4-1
TGCGCCAGCAGCACCCGCAGGGCGCGCTCCTACAATGAGCAGTTCTTC
CASSTRRARSYNEQFF
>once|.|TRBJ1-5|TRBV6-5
TGTGCCAGCAGTCGACAAAAGGGGTCTCAGCCCCAGCATTTT
CASSRQKGSQPQHF
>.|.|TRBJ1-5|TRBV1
TGCACCAGCAGCCAAGTTGGTTTTAAGGGGGGGCGGGATGGTCAGCCCCAGCATTTT
CTSSQVGFKGGRDGQPQHF
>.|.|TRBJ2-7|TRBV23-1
TGCGCCAGCCTTTGGCCCAAAACAATACCGAATTGCGAGCAGTACTTC
CASLWPKTIPNCEQYF
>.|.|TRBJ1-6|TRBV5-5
TGTGCCAGCAGCCCAGACTGGAGACTCGGGTCACCCCTCCACTTT
CASSPDWRLGSPLHF
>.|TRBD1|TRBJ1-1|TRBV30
TGTGCCTGGAGTGGGGACAGTGGGTTAAGTGAAGCTTTCTTT
CAWSGDSGLSEAFF
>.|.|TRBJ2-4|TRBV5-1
TGCGCCAGCAGCAGCGTGGACAGAGGGTACATTCAGTACTTC
CASSSVDRGYIQYF
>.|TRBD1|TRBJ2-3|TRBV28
TGTGCCAGCCGGACAGGCTCCAGCACAGATACGCAGTATTTT
CASRTGSSTDTQYF
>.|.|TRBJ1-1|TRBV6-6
TGTGCCAGCAGAGGAGTAGGGGACTATGAAGCTTTCTTT
CASRGVGDYEAFF
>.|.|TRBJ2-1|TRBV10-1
TGCGCCAGCAGTGAGACCACAGGGTGGCTCTACAATGAGCAGTTCTTC
CASSETTGWLYNEQFF
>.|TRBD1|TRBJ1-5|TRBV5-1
TGCGCCAGCAGCCAAGACAGGGACCAGCCCCAGCATTTT
CASSQDRDQPQHF
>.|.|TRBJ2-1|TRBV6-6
TGTGCCAGCAGAGACCCAGGGTTTGAGCAGTTCTTC
CASRDPGFEQFF
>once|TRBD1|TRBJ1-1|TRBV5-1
TGCGCCAGCAGCTTACTACTTGATCACAGGGGGCGAGCGTACACTGAAGCTTTCTTT
CASSLLLDHRGRAYTEAFF
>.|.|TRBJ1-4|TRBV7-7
TGTGCCAGCAGCTTAACACTTGACCCGAATGAAAAACTGTTTTTT
CASSLTLDPNEKLFF
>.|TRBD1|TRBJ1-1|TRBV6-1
TGTGCCAGCAGTGGCAGGGGGCGGGACACTGAAGCTTTCTTT
CASSGRGRDTEAFF
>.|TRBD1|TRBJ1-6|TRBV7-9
TGTGCCAGCAGCTTGAGGGACAGTAATTCACCCCTCCACTTT
CASSLRDSNSPLHF
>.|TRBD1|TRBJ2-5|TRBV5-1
TGCGCCAGCAGCTTGGTCGGGGACAGGGACTTAGAGACCCAGTACTTC
CASSLVGDRDLETQYF
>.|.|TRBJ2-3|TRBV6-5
TGTGCCAGCAGTTACTCGGGACACAGGGGCACAGATACGCAGTATTTT
CASSYSGHRGTDTQYF
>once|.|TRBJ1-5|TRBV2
TGTGCCAGCAGTGAGGGCAGGGTGACTAATCAGCCCCAGCATTTT
CASSEGRVTNQPQHF
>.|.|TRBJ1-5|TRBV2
TGTGCCAGCAGTGAAGAAGGGAGACATCAGCCCCAGCATTTT
CASSEEGRHQPQHF
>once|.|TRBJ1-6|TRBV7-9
TGTGCCAGCAGCTTAGCGGGGACGGGAAATTCACCCCTCCACTTT
CASSLAGTGNSPLHF
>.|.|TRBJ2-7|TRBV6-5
TGTGCCAGCAGCCACCGGACACACTACGAGCAGTACTTC
CASSHRTHYEQYF
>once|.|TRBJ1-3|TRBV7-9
TGTGCCAGCAGCCCATCAGGACCTAATAGGGGAAACACCATATATTTT
CASSPSGPNRGNTIYF
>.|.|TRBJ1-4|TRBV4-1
TGCGCCAGCAGCCAAGTGCAGGGAGTTAATGAAAAACTGTTTTTT
CASSQVQGVNEKLFF
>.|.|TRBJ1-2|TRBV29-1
TGCAGCGTTGAACAGGGGAATGGCTACACCTTC
CSVEQGNGYTF
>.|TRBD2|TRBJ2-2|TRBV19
TGTGCCACCCCGGGACTAGAGGCCGGGGAGCTGTTTTTT
CATPGLEAGELFF
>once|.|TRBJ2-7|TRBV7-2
TGTGCCAGCAGCCCCCGGACGGGAGCCTACGAGCAGTACTTC
CASSPRTGAYEQYF
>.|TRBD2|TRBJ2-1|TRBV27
TGTGCCAGCAGTCCTCTAGCGGGGGGGCCGCTGTTCTTC
CASSPLAGGPLFF
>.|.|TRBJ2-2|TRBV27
TGTGGTACAACTGGCTTCACCGGGGAGCTGTTTTTT
CGTTGFTGELFF
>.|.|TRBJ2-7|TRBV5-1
TGCGCCAGCAGCTTGGACCAAGGAACCTACGAGCAGTACTTC
CASSLDQGTYEQYF
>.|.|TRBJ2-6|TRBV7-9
TGTGCCAGCAGCTTAGCGTTGAGGACCTCTGGGGCCAACGTCCTGACTTTC
CASSLALRTSGANVLTF
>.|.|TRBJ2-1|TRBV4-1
TGCGCCAGCAGCCTTGGACTGGCCAGCTCCTACAATGAGCAGTTCTTC
CASSLGLASSYNEQFF
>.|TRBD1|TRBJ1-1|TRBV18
TGTGCCAGCTCTCGGACAGGGAACACTGAAGCTTTCTTT
CASSRTGNTEAFF
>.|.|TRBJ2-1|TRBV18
TGTGCCAGCGCCTTCGAATCGGGTTCCTACAATGAGCAGTTCTTC
CASAFESGSYNEQFF
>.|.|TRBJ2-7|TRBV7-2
TGTGCCAGCAGCTTAGGAACCTACGAGCAGTACTTC
CASSLGTYEQYF
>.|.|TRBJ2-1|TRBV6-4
TGTGCCAGCAGCCGGGACGGTGACAATGAGCAGTTCTTC
CASSRDGDNEQFF
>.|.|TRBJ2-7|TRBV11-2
TGTGCCAGCAGCCCATACACAGGCTACGAGCAGTACTTC
CASSPYTGYEQYF
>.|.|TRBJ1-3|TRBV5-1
TGCGCCAGCAGCTTGATATCTGGAAACACCATATATTTT
CASSLISGNTIYF
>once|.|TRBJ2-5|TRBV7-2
TGTGCCAGCAGCTTGTTCCTAGAAGAGACCCAGTACTTC
CASSLFLEETQYF
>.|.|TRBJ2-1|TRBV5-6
TGTGCCAGCAGCTCGGGCTACAATGAGCAGTTCTTC
CASSSGYNEQFF